One sample yielded the 7 T cell receptor beta chains listed below, sequenced in a study of blood T cell repertoires in COVID-19. Produced via immunoSEQ multiplex PCR; TCRdb's table is partial and in-frame only. This sample has about 200,000 clones; under 80% occur once, and the top ten carry roughly a sixth. Material: PBMCs or T cells enriched from blood (not recorded which). The receptor set was obtained from a woman aged 45-65 years with acute COVID-19.

Comment on this clone: This sample includes further DNA sequences coding for the same CDR3. J is TRBJ1-3 and V is TRBV5-1; tentatively, D is TRBD1 (6 bases). V dropped 1 base and J dropped 2 bases, with 10 bases sitting between them. The germline V gene encodes CDR1 SGHRS and CDR2 YFSETQ. The CDR3 length is 15 residues. CDR3 amino acids: CASSLTGQAGNTIYF. The CDR3 DNA follows: TGCGCCAGCAGCTTGACAGGGCAGGCTGGAAACACCATATATTTT.

The V call is TRBV28, the J call TRBJ2-1; 14 nucleotides match TRBD2. Per germline, CDR1 MDHEN and CDR2 SYDVKM. The CDR3 length is 19 residues. J gave up 4 bases and V 6 bases, and 14 bases lay outside the gene matches. DNA for the CDR3: TGTGCCAGCAGGGGCCAGGGACTAGCGGGGGCATTTTCGTACAATGAGCAGTTCTTC. Its protein is CASRGQGLAGAFSYNEQFF.

The gene calls are TRBV21-1 and TRBJ1-5. TRBV21-1 is assigned pseudogene status. CDR3 length: 15 residues. The CDR3 DNA sequence: TGTGCCAGCTGCCTGGATGAGGGTTTTAATCAGCCCCAGCATTTT. The encoded protein is CASCLDEGFNQPQHF.

V gene TRBV6-5 combines with J gene TRBJ2-2, with TRBD2 as a possible D gene (6 bases). V was cut by 4 bases and J by 4 bases, with 16 bases left in between. This CDR3 region has 16 residues. Germline V gene lookup returns CDR1 MNHEY and CDR2 SVGAGI. CDR3 in DNA: TGTGCCAGCAGTTGGGGAGGTGGATTTAGCACCGGGGAGCTGTTTTTT. The encoded protein is CASSWGGGFSTGELFF.

This chain connects TRBV5-8 to TRBJ1-4; 10 bases match TRBD1. V dropped 3 bases and J dropped 4; count of bases not matched to a gene: 3. CDR3 length: 15 residues. CDR1 is SGHTS, CDR2 YDEGEE, per germline. The CDR3, as DNA: TGTGCCAGCAGCTCCGGGACAGGGGTTAATGAAAAACTGTTTTTT. This encodes CASSSGTGVNEKLFF.

The chain couples TRBV5-1 to TRBJ1-1; 9 nucleotides line up with TRBD1. The germline gives CDR1 SGHRS, CDR2 YFSETQ. The J segment lost 4 bases and the V segment lost 4 bases, leaving 14 bases of the junction unmatched. The CDR3 sequence is 17 residues long. The DNA of the CDR3 is TGCGCCAGCAGCCCGGAGGGACAGGGAATAGGAGCCACTGAAGCTTTCTTT. This encodes CASSPEGQGIGATEAFF.

The V gene is TRBV14, the J gene TRBJ1-4, with D possibly being TRBD1 (6 bases). The CDR3 sequence is 15 residues long. In germline, CDR1 is SGHDN, CDR2 FVKESK. V was cut by 1 base and J by 1 base, with 7 bases left in between. The CDR3: CASSQVQGTNEKLFF. The DNA for the CDR3 is TGTGCCAGCAGCCAAGTACAGGGAACTAATGAAAAACTGTTTTTT.